What follows is one TCR beta chain and its context. Its antigen is undetermined. This entry belongs to a study of Graves' ophthalmopathy and Graves' hyperthyroidism. Notes on the study in general: Most clonotypes expanded in thyroid above 0.001 frequency were present in blood too.

A diagnosis was made from clinical symptoms together with serum thyroxine, TRAb, thyroid ultrasound and orbital computed tomography. The CDR3 runs to 16 residues. CDR1 is MNHNS and CDR2 is SASEGT in the germline V gene. After removal of 4 bases from V and 3 bases from J, the junction contained 6 bases not matched to a gene. RNA transcripts were the source from which TCR beta CDR3 regions were amplified. HTBI-primed first-round RT-PCR preceded second-round multiplex PCR. MiXCR was run by TCRdb on the multiplex PCR reads, yielding one entry per CDR3 protein. The profile shows about 480,000 distinct CDR3 sequences, approximately 14% of them singletons.

The source is a woman in her 30s with Graves' ophthalmopathy. V is TRBV6-1 and J is TRBJ1-2, with 12 bases fitting TRBD1. Specimen: blood. As DNA, the CDR3 is TGTGCCAGCAGTGTGGGGACAGGGGGCTCGTACTATGGCTACACCTTC. As protein: CASSVGTGGSYYGYTF.